This TCR beta chain was obtained from a study of T cell changes during pregnancy in multiple sclerosis. The assay was immunoSEQ multiplex PCR, and TCRdb's table has in-frame clones only and misses some. In the table there are over 45,000 clones, 70% to 90% of which are singletons. The specimen was CD4+ T cells from peripheral blood mononuclear cells, collected in the first trimester of pregnancy. The clonotype comes from a female donor with multiple sclerosis, enrolled in a pregnancy study.

CDR3 DNA sequence: TGTGCCTGGAGCCGGACAGGGGGCTACACCTTC. Its protein is CAWSRTGGYTF. The gene calls are TRBV30 and TRBJ1-2; 8 positions match TRBD1. Trimming took 3 bases from V and 8 from J; bases not matched to a gene: 2. CDR3 size: 11 residues. The V gene's germline CDR1 is GTSNPN and CDR2 SVGIG (reference sequence).